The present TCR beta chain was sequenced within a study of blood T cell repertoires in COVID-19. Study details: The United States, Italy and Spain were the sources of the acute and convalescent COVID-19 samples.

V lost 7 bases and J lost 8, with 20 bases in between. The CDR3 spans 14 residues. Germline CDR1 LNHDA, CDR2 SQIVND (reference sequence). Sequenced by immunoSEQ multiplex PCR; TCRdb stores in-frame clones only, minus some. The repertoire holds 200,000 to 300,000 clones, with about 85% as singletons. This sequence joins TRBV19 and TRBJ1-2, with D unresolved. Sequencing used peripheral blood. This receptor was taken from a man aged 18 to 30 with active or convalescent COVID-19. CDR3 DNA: TGTGCCAGTATAAGGAACGAGGGATTAGGAGGCTACACCTTC. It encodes CASIRNEGLGGYTF.